This T cell receptor (beta chain) was captured in a study of blood T cell repertoires in COVID-19. The overall study: Donors in the United States, Italy and Spain gave samples during acute or convalescent COVID-19. Sources were T cells, B-cell-depleted T cells, or PBMCs; the material itself was cDNA or gDNA.

The assay was immunoSEQ multiplex PCR, and TCRdb's table has in-frame clones only and misses some. Seen here are around 140,000 clones, around 87% observed once, and the top ten hold roughly 10%. Resolution of symptoms, clearance, or two negative PCRs was present in recovered Cohort 3 donors. The CDR3 extends over 11 amino acids. Germline lookup yields CDR1 SQVTM and CDR2 ANQGSEA. The gene calls are TRBV29-1 and TRBJ1-3, with D unclear. This receptor was taken from a man in his sixties who had recovered from COVID-19. Sequenced material: PBMCs or T cells enriched from blood (not recorded which). DNA for the CDR3: TGCAGTTTTGAGGTTGGAAACACCATATATTTT. Protein: CSFEVGNTIYF.